This is a list of T cell receptor beta chains from one sample in a study of blood T cell dynamics during melanoma immunotherapy. Generated by immunoSEQ multiplex PCR, the TCRdb table keeps only in-frame clones and is missing some. The sample holds 1,400 or so clones; 55% to 70% are singletons and the top ten take about a third. Sequenced material: central memory CD8+ T cells from blood, taken from a patient treated with checkpoint blockade. Receptor source: a human donor with melanoma. CDR3s include the opening cysteine and the closing phenylalanine or tryptophan. Fields, in order: V gene, clone size, CDR3 protein. Clone size is shown for a subset of rows, as once, few, many or a class of expanded clone.

TRBV10-3	-	CAISESMGGRDYNEQFF
TRBV21-1	-	CASSKARRVRETQYF
TRBV7-9	-	CASSPVRTQITDTQYF
TRBV28	few	CASSLEVTGRNEAFF
TRBV30	-	CAWSADGHSGNTIYF
TRBV7-2	few	CASSPSYGYTF
TRBV27	-	CASLGQGAGGYTF
TRBV27	once	CASSWGTARDTQYF
TRBV28	-	CASRSGPLEGEKLFF
TRBV7-8	-	CASSLGAGGPNEQFF
TRBV28	-	CASSPTRQGTNYGYTF
TRBV28	few	CATKGIYNEQFF
TRBV5-1	few	CASSYGGELFF
TRBV30	once	CAWSDTGNEQYF
TRBV16	-	CASSQSFAGQDNEQFF
TRBV5-1	-	CASSPVAGASGANVLTF
TRBV4-3	-	CASSQNTRGDTQYF
TRBV7-3	large	CASSFWGNPTDTQYF
TRBV27	once	CASSLARTGGSREQYF
TRBV4-1	once	CASSQQGGNTEAFF
TRBV7-2	-	CASSLTTGNTIYF
TRBV30	few	CAFSRGSLDTGELFF
TRBV4-3	-	CASSQDRGGGYEQYF
TRBV9	-	CASSPPRTGDTEAFF
TRBV6-5	-	CASSYRSGTSDTQYF
TRBV11-3	-	CASSLRDKRNQPQHF
TRBV7-6	-	CASSSEQGLAGSYEQFF
TRBV9	-	CASSTSRDSLSGNTIYF
TRBV10-3	-	CAISEPGGGLNTEAFF
TRBV30	-	CAWSSLAGASYEQYF
TRBV7-6	-	CASSLAGPTTYEQYF
TRBV7-6	-	CASSSTLTSGQETQYF
TRBV6-4	-	CASSVASGSTDTQYF
TRBV27	once	CASSYSGFSNEQFF
TRBV5-4	-	CASSLDGKIQETQYF